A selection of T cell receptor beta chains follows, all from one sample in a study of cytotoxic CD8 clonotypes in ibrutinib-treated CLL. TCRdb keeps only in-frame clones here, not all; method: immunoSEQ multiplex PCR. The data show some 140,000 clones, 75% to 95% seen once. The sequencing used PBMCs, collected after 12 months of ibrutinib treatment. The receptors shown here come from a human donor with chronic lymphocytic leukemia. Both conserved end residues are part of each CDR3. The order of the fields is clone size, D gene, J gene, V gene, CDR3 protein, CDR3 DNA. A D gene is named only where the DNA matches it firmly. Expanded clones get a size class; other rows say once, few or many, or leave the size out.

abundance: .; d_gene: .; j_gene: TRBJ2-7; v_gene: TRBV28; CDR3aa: CASSLSDYEQYF; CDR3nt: TGTGCCAGCAGTTTATCTGACTACGAGCAGTACTTC
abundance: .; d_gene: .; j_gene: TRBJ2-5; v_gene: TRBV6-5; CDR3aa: CASSRPGQGRETQYF; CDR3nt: TGTGCCAGCAGTCGCCCGGGACAAGGGCGGGAGACCCAGTACTTC
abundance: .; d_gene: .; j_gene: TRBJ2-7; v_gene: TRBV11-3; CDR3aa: CASSLYGGAPSYEQYF; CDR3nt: TGTGCCAGCAGCTTATACGGCGGGGCCCCCTCCTACGAGCAGTACTTC
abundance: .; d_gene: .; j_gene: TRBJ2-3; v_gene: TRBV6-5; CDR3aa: CASSYTETSTDTQYF; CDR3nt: TGTGCCAGCAGTTACACGGAAACGAGCACAGATACGCAGTATTTT
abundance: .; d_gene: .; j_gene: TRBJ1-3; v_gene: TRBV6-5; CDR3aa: CASSPRPGNTIYF; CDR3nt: TGTGCCAGCAGTCCGCGGCCTGGAAACACCATATATTTT
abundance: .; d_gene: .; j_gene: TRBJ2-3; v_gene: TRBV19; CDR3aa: CASSIKPGTSSTDTQYF; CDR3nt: TGTGCCAGTAGTATAAAACCCGGGACTTCCAGCACAGATACGCAGTATTTT
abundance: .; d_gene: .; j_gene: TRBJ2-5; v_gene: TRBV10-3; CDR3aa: CAISESVPGRETQYF; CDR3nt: TGTGCCATCAGTGAGTCGGTCCCAGGGAGAGAGACCCAGTACTTC
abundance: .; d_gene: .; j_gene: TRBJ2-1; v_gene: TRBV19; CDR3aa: CASSIESISYNEQFF; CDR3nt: TGTGCCAGTAGTATAGAAAGCATCTCCTACAATGAGCAGTTCTTC
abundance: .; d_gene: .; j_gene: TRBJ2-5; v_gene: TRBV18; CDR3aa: CASSLMGDQETQYF; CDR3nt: TGTGCCAGCTCCCTTATGGGGGACCAAGAGACCCAGTACTTC
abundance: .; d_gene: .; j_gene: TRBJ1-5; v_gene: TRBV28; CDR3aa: CACWTAGANQPQHF; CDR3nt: TGTGCCTGCTGGACAGCCGGGGCAAATCAGCCCCAGCATTTT
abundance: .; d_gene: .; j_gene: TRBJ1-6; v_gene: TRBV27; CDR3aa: CASSLLVSNSPLHF; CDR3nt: TGTGCCAGCAGTTTACTCGTATCAAATTCACCCCTCCACTTT
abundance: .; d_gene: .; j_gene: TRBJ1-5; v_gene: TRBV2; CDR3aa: CASSGIRGNNQPQHF; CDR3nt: TGTGCCAGCAGTGGTATTCGTGGAAATAATCAGCCCCAGCATTTT
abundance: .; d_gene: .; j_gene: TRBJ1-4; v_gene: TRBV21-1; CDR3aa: CASSKGTGFDGF; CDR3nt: TGTGCCAGCAGCAAAGGAACCGGCTTTGACGGGTTT
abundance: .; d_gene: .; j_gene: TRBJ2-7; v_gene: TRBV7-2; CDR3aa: CASSQGHYEQYF; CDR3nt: TGTGCCAGCAGCCAGGGACACTACGAGCAGTACTTC
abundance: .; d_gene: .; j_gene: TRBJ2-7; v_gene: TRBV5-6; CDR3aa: CASSLVGGEQYF; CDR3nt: TGTGCCAGCAGCTTGGTGGGAGGCGAGCAGTACTTC
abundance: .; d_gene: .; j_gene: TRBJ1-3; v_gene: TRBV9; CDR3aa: CASSPLEYGNTIYF; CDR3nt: TGTGCCAGCAGCCCCTTAGAGTATGGAAACACCATATATTTT
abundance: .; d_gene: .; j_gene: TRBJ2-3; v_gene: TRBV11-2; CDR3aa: CASSFSGEDTQYF; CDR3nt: TGTGCCAGCAGCTTCTCGGGCGAAGATACGCAGTATTTT
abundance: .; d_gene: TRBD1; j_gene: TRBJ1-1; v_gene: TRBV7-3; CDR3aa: CASSWTGGATEAFF; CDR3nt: TGTGCCAGCAGCTGGACAGGGGGCGCAACTGAAGCTTTCTTT
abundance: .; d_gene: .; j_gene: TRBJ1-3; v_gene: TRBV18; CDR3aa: CASSPPYSTGNTIYF; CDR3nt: TGTGCCAGCTCACCCCCATATTCTACTGGAAACACCATATATTTT
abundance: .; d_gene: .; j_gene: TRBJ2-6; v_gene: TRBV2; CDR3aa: CASSDRAGANVLTF; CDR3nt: TGTGCCAGCAGTGACAGGGCTGGGGCCAACGTCCTGACTTTC
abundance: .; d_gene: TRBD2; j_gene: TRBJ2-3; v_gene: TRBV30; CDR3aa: CAWSNSGRAWSTDTQYF; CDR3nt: TGTGCCTGGAGTAACAGCGGGAGGGCCTGGAGCACAGATACGCAGTATTTT
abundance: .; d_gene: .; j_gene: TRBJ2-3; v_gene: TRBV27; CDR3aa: CASSLLSPGRDTQYF; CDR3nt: TGTGCCAGCAGTTTATTGTCCCCCGGCCGGGATACGCAGTATTTT
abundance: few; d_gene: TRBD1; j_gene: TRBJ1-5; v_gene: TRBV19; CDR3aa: CASSVAGQGNQPQHF; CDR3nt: TGTGCCAGTAGTGTCGCGGGACAGGGTAATCAGCCCCAGCATTTT
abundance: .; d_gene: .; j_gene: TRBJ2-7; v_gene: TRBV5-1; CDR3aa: CASSLVAGSSYEQYF; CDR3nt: TGCGCCAGCAGCTTGGTGGCGGGGAGCTCCTACGAGCAGTACTTC
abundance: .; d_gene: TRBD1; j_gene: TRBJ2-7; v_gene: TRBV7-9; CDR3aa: CASSSTRGDRVTYEQYF; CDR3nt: TGTGCCAGCAGCTCGACCCGGGGGGACAGGGTGACCTACGAGCAGTACTTC
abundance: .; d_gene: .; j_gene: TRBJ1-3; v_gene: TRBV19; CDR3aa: CASRENFGFSGNTIYF; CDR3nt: TGTGCCAGTCGAGAAAATTTCGGGTTCTCTGGAAACACCATATATTTT
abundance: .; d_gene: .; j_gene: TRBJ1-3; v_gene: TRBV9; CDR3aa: CASSVATGASSGNTIYF; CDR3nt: TGTGCCAGCAGCGTAGCGACCGGGGCATCCTCTGGAAACACCATATATTTT
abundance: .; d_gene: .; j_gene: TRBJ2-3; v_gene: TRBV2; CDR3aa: CASSEFGRGPSTDTQYF; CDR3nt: TGTGCCAGCAGTGAATTTGGACGGGGACCTAGCACAGATACGCAGTATTTT
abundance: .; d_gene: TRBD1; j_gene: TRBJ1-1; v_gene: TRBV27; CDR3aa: CASSGTVPMNTEAFF; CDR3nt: TGTGCCAGCAGTGGGACAGTTCCCATGAACACTGAAGCTTTCTTT
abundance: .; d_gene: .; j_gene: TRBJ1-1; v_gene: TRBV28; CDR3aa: CASRTEVNTEAFF; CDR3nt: TGTGCCAGCAGGACAGAGGTGAACACTGAAGCTTTCTTT
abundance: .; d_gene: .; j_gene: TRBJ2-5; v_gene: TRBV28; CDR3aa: CASTIGTVETQYF; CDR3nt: TGTGCCAGCACCATAGGGACGGTGGAGACCCAGTACTTC
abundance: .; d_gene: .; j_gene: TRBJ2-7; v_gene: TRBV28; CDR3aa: CASSFTGSSYEQYF; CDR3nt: TGTGCCAGCAGTTTCACCGGGAGCTCCTACGAGCAGTACTTC
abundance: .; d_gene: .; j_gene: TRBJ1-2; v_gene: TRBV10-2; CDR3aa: CASSDTETGPEGYTF; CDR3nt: TGCGCCAGCAGTGACACTGAGACAGGCCCCGAGGGCTACACCTTC
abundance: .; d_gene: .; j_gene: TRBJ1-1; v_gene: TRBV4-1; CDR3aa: CASSQEPPGRTNTEAFF; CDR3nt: TGCGCCAGCAGCCAAGAGCCACCTGGCAGGACGAACACTGAAGCTTTCTTT
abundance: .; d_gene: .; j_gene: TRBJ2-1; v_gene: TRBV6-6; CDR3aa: CASGPLRGSYNEQFF; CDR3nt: TGTGCCAGCGGGCCTTTGCGAGGATCCTACAATGAGCAGTTCTTC
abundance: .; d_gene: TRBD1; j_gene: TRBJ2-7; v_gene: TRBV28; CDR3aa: CASSAGGQGAREQYF; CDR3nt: TGTGCCAGCAGTGCCGGGGGACAGGGGGCCAGAGAGCAGTACTTC
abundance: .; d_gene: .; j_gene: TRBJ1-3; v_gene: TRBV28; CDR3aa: CASSLQRYSGNTIYF; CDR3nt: TGTGCCAGCAGTTTACAGCGATACTCTGGAAACACCATATATTTT
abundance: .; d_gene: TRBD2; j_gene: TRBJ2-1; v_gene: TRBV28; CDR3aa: CASRPTSGNIYNEQFF; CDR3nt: TGTGCCAGCAGACCGACTAGCGGAAACATCTACAATGAGCAGTTCTTC
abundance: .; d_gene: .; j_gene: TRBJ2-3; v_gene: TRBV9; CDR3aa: CASSVEGTTDTQYF; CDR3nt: TGTGCCAGCAGCGTAGAGGGTACCACAGATACGCAGTATTTT
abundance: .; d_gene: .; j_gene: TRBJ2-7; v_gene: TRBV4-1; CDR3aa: CASSQEDNFSYEQYF; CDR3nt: TGCGCCAGCAGCCAAGAGGACAACTTCTCCTACGAGCAGTACTTC
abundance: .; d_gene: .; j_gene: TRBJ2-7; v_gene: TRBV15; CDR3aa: CATSSLAVIKYEQYF; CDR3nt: TGTGCCACCAGCAGTCTGGCTGTGATTAAATACGAGCAGTACTTC
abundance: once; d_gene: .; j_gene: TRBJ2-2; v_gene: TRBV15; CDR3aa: CATSIQGNTGELFF; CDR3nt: TGTGCCACCAGCATTCAGGGAAACACCGGGGAGCTGTTTTTT
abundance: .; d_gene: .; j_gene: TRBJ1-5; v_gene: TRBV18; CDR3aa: CASSPLHDSNQPQHF; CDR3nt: TGTGCCAGCTCACCGCTACACGATAGCAATCAGCCCCAGCATTTT
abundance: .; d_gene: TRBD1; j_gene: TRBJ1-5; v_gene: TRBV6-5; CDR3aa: CASSLKTGNQPQHF; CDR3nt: TGTGCCAGCAGTTTAAAGACAGGGAATCAGCCCCAGCATTTT
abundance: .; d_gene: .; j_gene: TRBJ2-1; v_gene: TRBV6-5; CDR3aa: CASSYSSTVTRSEQFF; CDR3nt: TGTGCCAGCAGTTACTCTTCTACGGTAACGCGAAGTGAGCAGTTCTTC